These 8 T cell receptor beta chains came from one sample sequenced in a study of CD8 T cells in Susac syndrome. An amount of RNA that ranged from roughly 0.5 to 1 ug was reverse transcribed with random hexamers. In TCRdb, the immunoSEQ multiplex PCR reads were re-called with MiXCR into one record per CDR3 protein. The data contain approximately 150,000 distinct CDR3 sequences, around 95% of them singletons. The sequencing input was CD4+ T cells from PBMCs. The receptors shown here come from a human donor with multiple sclerosis.

This clonotype was recorded a few times. The V and J genes are TRBV9 and TRBJ2-3, with 9 bases that match TRBD2. J lost 1 base, V lost 0 bases, and 3 bases had no gene match. Germline V gives CDR1 SGDLS, CDR2 YYNGEE. This CDR3 contains 16 residues. The CDR3, as DNA: TGTGCCAGCAGCGTAGATGCTAGCGGGGGCACAGATACGCAGTATTTT. The encoded protein is CASSVDASGGTDTQYF.

The chain recombines TRBV24-1 with TRBJ2-2; tentatively, D is TRBD1 (6 bases). V lost 7 bases and J lost 3, with 17 bases in between. There are 16 residues in the CDR3. Per the germline V gene, CDR1 is KGHDR and CDR2 is SFDVKD. In DNA, the CDR3 is TGTGCCACCAGACATACACAGGGTGGGGACACCGGGGAGCTGTTTTTT. It encodes CATRHTQGGDTGELFF.

This sequence joins TRBV30 and TRBJ2-5; the D gene is possibly TRBD1 (6 bases). V lost 5 bases and J lost 1, with 8 bases in between. The CDR3 loop spans 12 amino acids. Germline V gene sequence: CDR1 GTSNPN, CDR2 SVGIG (reference sequence). Here the CDR3 DNA reads TGTGCCTGGGACAGGATCCAAGAGACCCAGTACTTC. It specifies CAWDRIQETQYF.

V is TRBV11-1 and J is TRBJ2-7; the D gene is possibly TRBD2 (5 bases). Trimming left V 8 bases short and J 5 bases short, with 19 bases between. CDR3 size: 14 residues. Germline loops: CDR1 SGHAT, CDR2 FQDESV (reference sequence). CDR3 nucleotides: TGTGCCAGCCACTCGGACGCCCGGAGGCACGAGCAGTACTTC. As protein: CASHSDARRHEQYF.

The chain is built from TRBV7-9 and TRBJ2-1; D not resolved. The CDR3 runs to 13 residues. Per germline, CDR1 SEHNR and CDR2 FQNEAQ (reference sequence). The V and J ends lost 2 bases and 8 bases respectively, with 10 bases between them. CDR3 sequence (DNA): TGTGCCAGCAGCTTACCCATGGGGTATGAGCAGTTCTTC. Translated, it gives CASSLPMGYEQFF.

The chain is built from TRBV28 and TRBJ1-1; D is perhaps TRBD1 (6 bases). This CDR3 is built from 15 residues. The V end lost 4 bases, the J end lost 5 bases, and 17 bases lay between the germline ends. Germline CDR1 is MDHEN and CDR2 is SYDVKM. Written as DNA, the CDR3 is TGTGCCAGCAGTTCCGGACAGTTTGGATGGACTGAAGCTTTCTTT. It is translated as CASSSGQFGWTEAFF.

The V call is TRBV3-1, the J call TRBJ2-5; D may be TRBD1 or TRBD2 (5 bases each). CDR3 length equals 14 residues. Germline V gene sequence: CDR1 LGHDT, CDR2 YNNKEL (reference sequence). The germline V and J ends were trimmed by 5 bases and 0 bases, with 10 bases remaining between them. CDR3 nucleotide sequence: TGTGCCAGCAGCTCCGGGACCAACCAAGAGACCCAGTACTTC. Its translation: CASSSGTNQETQYF.

This chain connects TRBV7-2 to TRBJ2-1; 9 nucleotides align to TRBD2. V trimming: 3 bases; J trimming: 6 bases; junction bases outside the gene matches: 6. The CDR3 spans 15 residues. CDR1 is SGHTA and CDR2 is FQGNSA in the germline V gene. The CDR3 nucleotides read TGTGCCAGCAGCTTCGGTCTAGCGGGGCTCAATGAGCAGTTCTTC. It translates to CASSFGLAGLNEQFF.